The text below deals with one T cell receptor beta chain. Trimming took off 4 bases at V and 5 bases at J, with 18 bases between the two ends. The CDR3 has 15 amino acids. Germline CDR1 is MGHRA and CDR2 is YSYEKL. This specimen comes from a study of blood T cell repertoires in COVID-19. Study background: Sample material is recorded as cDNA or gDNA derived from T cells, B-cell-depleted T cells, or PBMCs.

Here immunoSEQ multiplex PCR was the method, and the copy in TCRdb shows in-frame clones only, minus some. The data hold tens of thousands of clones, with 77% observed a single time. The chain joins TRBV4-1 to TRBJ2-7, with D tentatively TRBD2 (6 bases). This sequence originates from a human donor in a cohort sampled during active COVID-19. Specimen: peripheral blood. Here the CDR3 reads CASSRGTVLGDEQYF. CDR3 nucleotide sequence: TGCGCCAGCAGCCGCGGGACGGTTCTGGGGGACGAGCAGTACTTC.